The 16 T cell receptor beta chains listed next were all sequenced from one sample in a study of T cell clonality in common variable immunodeficiency (dated by TCRdb to 2014 to 2015). The receptor library was made with the immunoSEQ multiplex PCR assay. TCRdb retrieved this table from immuneACCESS and kept in-frame rearrangements only. Not all clones are present; in checked studies, unresolved V genes account for under half, and no reason is known for the remainder. The table notes around 45,000 clones here, none of them singletons. The top ten clones comprise 5% to 6.5% of the sample. The material sequenced was peripheral blood mononuclear cells. The receptors shown here come from a person between 18 and 70 years old in good health.

This clone came up many times. The CDR3 DNA, read in part, is TGTGCCAGCAGCCAAGACCGGGACTATGGC. Its translation is CASSQDRDYG. The entire CDR3 sequence reads CASSQDRDYGYTF. The chain joins TRBV4-2 to TRBJ1-2; D is unclear. The CDR3 end falls 3 residues outside the read, so it is completed with the germline J gene. V lost 0 bases and J 3 bases, leaving 5 bases between the germline ends. The germline gives CDR1 LGHNA, CDR2 YNFKEQ. The CDR3 totals 13 residues.

This clone was seen repeatedly, ten times or more. The covered CDR3 bases are TGTGCCAGTAGTATCCCAGGGGGAGCCAAAAACATT. It encodes CASSIPGGAKNI. The entire CDR3 is CASSIPGGAKNIQYF. This chain connects TRBV19 to TRBJ2-4, with 7 bases lining up with TRBD1. The CDR3 end falls 3 residues outside the read, so it is completed with the germline J gene. There are 15 residues in the CDR3. Germline assignment: CDR1 LNHDA and CDR2 SQIVND (reference sequence). The J segment lost 0 bases and the V segment lost 3 bases, leaving 2 bases of the junction unmatched.

This clone appeared many times. From the germline J gene comes the end of the CDR3, since the read stops 3 residues before it. The chain links TRBV9 to TRBJ2-3; D is ambiguous. CDR3 length equals 18 residues. Trimming stripped 0 bases from V and 2 bases from J, with 19 bases between. Germline V CDR1 and CDR2: SGDLS, YYNGEE. CDR3 bases read: TGTGCCAGCAGCGTAGACCCGAGACCAGGAACCGTCACAGATACG. It codes for CASSVDPRPGTVTDT. The full CDR3 is CASSVDPRPGTVTDTQYF.

This clone showed up just a few times. The CDR3 end lies 3 residues beyond the end of the read and is filled in from the germline J gene. The gene calls are TRBV11-3 and TRBJ2-3; perhaps TRBD2 as D (5 bases). The CDR3 spans 14 residues. Trimming removed 5 bases at V and 3 bases at J, with 12 bases between. Germline V gene sequence: CDR1 SGHNT, CDR2 YENEEA. CDR3: CASSLSRGTDTQYF. The CDR3 DNA, read in part, is TGTGCCAGCAGCCTCAGCCGGGGAACAGATACG.

This clone has more than one count but fewer than ten. The observed sequence ends 3 residues before the CDR3 terminus, with the missing tail filled in from the germline J gene. This chain joins TRBV11-2 and TRBJ2-7; D remains ambiguous. Germline CDR1 and CDR2: SGHAT and FQNNGV. V shed 2 bases and J shed 6 bases, with 5 bases lying between them. The CDR3 sequence is 11 residues long. CDR3: CASSLFGEQYF. CDR3 bases read: TGTGCCAGCAGCTTATTCGGCGAG.

Concerning this clone: The CDR3 goes on 3 residues after the read ends, and that part is filled in from the germline J gene. This chain links TRBV6-1 with TRBJ1-1; TRBD1 matches 8 bases. There are 14 residues in the CDR3. V lost 4 bases to trimming and J lost 1 base; unmatched junction nucleotides: 2. Germline assignment: CDR1 MNHNS and CDR2 SASEGT. The sequenced CDR3 bases are TGTGCCAGCAGTGTGGGACAGGAGAACACTGAA. It encodes CASSVGQENTE. The complete CDR3 reads CASSVGQENTEAFF.

This clone was observed many times. The sequence runs out 3 residues before the end of the CDR3; the remainder is reconstructed from the germline J gene. The J gene is TRBJ1-1, the V gene TRBV7-2, with 9 nucleotides matching TRBD1. Germline V gene lookup returns CDR1 SGHTA and CDR2 FQGNSA. Losses at the gene ends were 5 bases for V and 1 base for J; bases not matched to a gene: 5. This CDR3 is 15 amino acids long. The CDR3 sequence is CASSRGDRENTEAFF. The part of the CDR3 DNA that was read is TGTGCCAGCAGCAGAGGGGACAGGGAGAACACTGAA.

Worth noting for this clone: The CDR3 end falls 3 residues outside the read, so it is completed with the germline J gene. The rearrangement links TRBV19 to TRBJ2-2, with a weak D call TRBD1 (7 bases). This CDR3 contains 16 residues. Germline V CDR1 and CDR2: LNHDA, SQIVND (reference sequence). Partial CDR3 DNA: TGTGCCAGTAGTACCGCGGGACAGATAGCAAATTCACCG. As protein: CASSTAGQIANSP. The entire CDR3 reads CASSTAGQIANSPLFF.

This clone was counted at least ten times. The read falls 3 residues short of the CDR3 end, and the missing part is taken from the germline J gene. V and J are TRBV30 and TRBJ2-2; D might be TRBD2 (5 bases). Germline V CDR1 and CDR2: GTSNPN, SVGIG (reference sequence). The length of the CDR3 is 14 residues. Incomplete CDR3 DNA: TGTGCCTGGAGTGTAGCAGCGGATCGTGAAAAG. Protein product: CAWSVAADREK. The whole CDR3 sequence reads CAWSVAADREKLFF.

This clone was seen at least ten times. CDR3 DNA (partial): TGTGCCAGCAGCTTGGCTGGACACTTTGAG. The encoded protein is CASSLAGHFE. The CDR3 in its entirety is CASSLAGHFEQFF. The chain is built from TRBV5-6 and TRBJ2-1, with a weak D call TRBD1 (5 bases). The CDR3 is cut off 3 residues early in the read; its end comes from the germline J gene. CDR3 length: 13 amino acids. V lost 0 bases and J lost 9, with 10 bases in between. The germline CDR1 and CDR2 sequences are SGHDT and YYEEEE.

This clone was detected many times. The sequenced fragment ends 3 residues before the CDR3 boundary, so the rest is inferred from the germline J gene. This sample includes further DNA sequences coding for the same CDR3. The chain uses TRBV20-1 and TRBJ2-6; 8 bases align to TRBD2. Germline values: CDR1 DFQATT, CDR2 SNEGSKA (reference sequence). With V trimmed by 3 bases and J by 1 base, 11 bases remained unmatched. CDR3 length equals 18 residues. The CDR3 bases that were read are TGCAGTGCTAGGATTGGCGGGGGGAGTTTTTCTGGGGCCAACGTC. Encoded protein: CSARIGGGSFSGANV. The whole CDR3 sequence reads CSARIGGGSFSGANVLTF.

This clone was detected many times. Here the CDR3 reads CASSISGSSYNEQFF. The sequenced part of the CDR3 DNA is TGTGCCAGTAGTATTAGCGGTAGCTCCTACAATGAG. The chain carries TRBV19 and TRBJ2-1; tentatively, D is TRBD2 (6 bases). With the read ending 3 residues before the CDR3 end, the germline J gene is used to fill in that end. Germline CDR1 LNHDA, CDR2 SQIVND (reference sequence). Between the trimmed V and J ends, which lost 3 bases and 0 bases, there was a span of 9 bases. This CDR3 region has 15 residues. Full variable domain (outside the CDR3, taken from reference TRBV19 and TRBJ2-1): DGGITQSPKYLFRKEGQNVTLSCEQNLNHDAMYWYRQDPGQGLRLIYYSQIVNDFQKGDIAEGYSVSREKKESFPLTVTSAQKNPTAFYLCASSISGSSYNEQFFGPGTRLTVL.

This clone came up many times. The sequenced fragment ends 3 residues before the CDR3 boundary, so the rest is inferred from the germline J gene. The rearrangement uses TRBV7-8 and TRBJ1-2; D perhaps matches TRBD1 (6 bases). Germline values: CDR1 SGHVS, CDR2 FQNEAQ. V shed 1 base and J shed 7 bases, with 13 bases lying between them. CDR3 length: 14 residues. The CDR3 DNA, read in part, is TGTGCCAGCAGCTTAGGGGGGGGGCGCAGTGGC. Its protein product is CASSLGGGRSG. The CDR3 in full is CASSLGGGRSGYTF.

This clone was observed many times. The read gets to within 3 residues of the CDR3 end, and the germline J gene fills in the rest. The chain recombines TRBV30 with TRBJ2-2, with D tentatively TRBD1 (6 bases). The CDR3 totals 14 residues. The V gene's germline CDR1 is GTSNPN and CDR2 SVGIG (reference sequence). Here the CDR3 reads CAWTGQRYNSPLFF. The sequenced part of the CDR3 DNA is TGTGCCTGGACCGGACAGAGATATAATTCACCG.

This clone has at least ten counts. The read terminates 3 residues before the CDR3 end, so the remaining end is supplied by the germline J gene. This sequence joins TRBV6-2 or TRBV6-3 and TRBJ1-5; 10 bases map to TRBD1. J lost 6 bases, V lost 7 bases, and 6 bases had no gene match. CDR1 and CDR2 (germline): MNHEY, SVGEGT. This CDR3 is 14 amino acids long. The CDR3 bases that were read are TGTGCCAGCACACGGGACAGGGGAAGTCAGCCC. Encoded protein: CASTRDRGSQP. The CDR3, in full, reads CASTRDRGSQPQHF.

The sample holds many counts of this clone. The read gets to within 3 residues of the CDR3 end, and the germline J gene fills in the rest. The chain has TRBV29-1 and TRBJ2-1; 9 nucleotides match TRBD2. Trimming cost V 4 bases and J 5 bases; bases outside gene matches: 3. Germline V gives CDR1 SQVTM, CDR2 ANQGSEA. There are 13 residues in the CDR3. The DNA read from the CDR3 is TGCAGCGTTGGTGGCGGGGGGGACAATGAG. Translated: CSVGGGGDNE. The whole CDR3 region reads CSVGGGGDNEQFF.